The 24 T cell receptor beta chains below all came from one sample that was sequenced in a study of cytomegalovirus exposure and HLA in healthy donors. Use of 60 Vbeta and 13 Jbeta primers characterized the PCR. TCRdb's table, derived via immunoSEQ multiplex PCR, lists solely in-frame clones and lacks some. The table includes under 150,000 clones, around 72% detected once. The sequencing sample was made of PBMCs. These TCRs come from a woman aged 18-35 years in good health and CMV-seronegative.

This rearrangement joins TRBV27 to TRBJ1-1; D is perhaps TRBD1 (6 bases). V lost 3 bases to trimming and J lost 2 bases, with 10 bases between them. This CDR3 comprises 14 residues. Germline CDR1 reads MNHEY; CDR2 reads SMNVEV (reference sequence). CDR3 loop: CASSFRGFNTEAFF. In nucleotides, the CDR3 is TGTGCCAGCAGTTTCAGGGGATTTAACACTGAAGCTTTCTTT.

The chain uses TRBV5-1 and TRBJ2-1; 9 nucleotides match TRBD2. The V gene's germline CDR1 is SGHRS and CDR2 YFSETQ. Unmatched junction bases numbered 3, after V lost 2 bases and J lost 0 bases. The length of the CDR3 is 16 residues. The DNA of the CDR3 is TGCGCCAGCAGCTTACAGACTAGCGGCTCCTACAATGAGCAGTTCTTC. Encoded protein: CASSLQTSGSYNEQFF.

This rearrangement joins TRBV7-9 to TRBJ1-5; 7 positions agree with TRBD1. This CDR3 has 16 amino acids. V lost 1 base, J lost 7 bases, and 10 bases stayed unmatched. Germline lookup yields CDR1 SEHNR and CDR2 FQNEAQ (reference sequence). CDR3 residues: CASSLGTGDSRQPQHF. In DNA, the CDR3 is TGTGCCAGCAGCTTAGGTACCGGGGACAGTAGACAGCCCCAGCATTTT.

This rearrangement joins TRBV4-1 to TRBJ1-3; 9 bases align to TRBD1. The length of the CDR3 is 20 residues. The germline V gene encodes CDR1 MGHRA and CDR2 YSYEKL. V lost 0 bases, J lost 0 bases, and 12 bases stayed unmatched. The CDR3 DNA sequence: TGCGCCAGCAGCCAAGATCGCCCTGGACAGGGGATCGTCTCTGGAAACACCATATATTTT. Translated: CASSQDRPGQGIVSGNTIYF.

The chain has TRBV6-5 and TRBJ2-5, with TRBD1 as a possible D gene (5 bases). The CDR3 has 12 residues. The V gene lost 5 bases and the J gene lost 5 bases, with 9 bases spanning the gap. The germline V gene encodes CDR1 MNHEY and CDR2 SVGAGI. The CDR3: CASSGARETQYF. In DNA, the CDR3 is TGTGCCAGCAGTGGGGCAAGGGAGACCCAGTACTTC.

This chain joins TRBV19 and TRBJ1-1; D is possibly TRBD1 (6 bases). The V end was cut by 5 bases, the J end by 5 bases, with 12 bases between. Germline lookup yields CDR1 LNHDA and CDR2 SQIVND (reference sequence). This CDR3 has 13 residues. CDR3 DNA: TGTGCCAGTAGTCGGAGGGGGGGAACTGAAGCTTTCTTT. Translated: CASSRRGGTEAFF.

Only one count was recorded for this clone. V gene TRBV5-1 combines with J gene TRBJ1-1; 9 nucleotides agree with TRBD1. The V segment lost 1 base and the J segment 4 bases; nucleotides outside the gene matches: 2. Looked up from germline, CDR1 is SGHRS and CDR2 is YFSETQ. The CDR3 contains 14 residues. The DNA of the CDR3 is TGCGCCAGCAGCTTGACAGGGGGCCCCACTGAAGCTTTCTTT. This sequence encodes CASSLTGGPTEAFF.

The rearrangement uses TRBV5-1 and TRBJ2-7, with TRBD2 matching over 13 bases. J lost 4 bases, V lost 3 bases, and 7 bases had no gene match. The CDR3 runs 16 residues. CDR1 and CDR2 from the germline V gene are SGHRS and YFSETQ. The CDR3 is CASSSTSGRAKYEQYF. CDR3 in DNA: TGCGCCAGCAGCTCAACTAGCGGGAGGGCCAAGTACGAGCAGTACTTC.

The chain links TRBV9 to TRBJ1-3, with D hard to call. This CDR3 has 12 residues. CDR1 is SGDLS and CDR2 is YYNGEE in the germline V gene. V shed 1 base and J shed 4 bases, with 3 bases lying between them. The CDR3 DNA reads as TGTGCCAGCAGCGTAACAGGAAACACCATATATTTT. This sequence encodes CASSVTGNTIYF.

On this clone itself: The sample contains more than one DNA sequence encoding this CDR3. The V gene is TRBV5-1, the J gene TRBJ2-7, with 8 bases identical to TRBD2. The CDR3 totals 14 residues. With V trimmed by 1 base and J by 2 bases, 2 bases remained unmatched. Per the germline V gene, CDR1 is SGHRS and CDR2 is YFSETQ. CDR3 in DNA: TGCGCCAGCAGCTTGACTAGCGGAACCTACGAGCAGTACTTC. Its protein is CASSLTSGTYEQYF.

The chain links TRBV29-1 to TRBJ2-3, with 10 positions matching TRBD2. The CDR3 runs to 15 residues. Germline V gives CDR1 SQVTM, CDR2 ANQGSEA. J gave up 6 bases and V 6 bases, and 12 bases lay outside the gene matches. Here the CDR3 DNA reads TGCAGCGTAGATCTAGCGGGAGCAACAGGGGATACGCAGTATTTT. Translating gives CSVDLAGATGDTQYF.

The V call is TRBV18, the J call TRBJ2-7; 11 positions match TRBD2. CDR1 KGHSH and CDR2 LQKENI come from the germline V gene. CDR3 size: 15 residues. V lost 5 bases to trimming and J lost 5 bases; unmatched junction nucleotides: 8. CDR3 loop: CASSSSGRGDNEQYF. The CDR3, as DNA: TGTGCCAGCTCAAGTAGCGGGAGGGGCGACAACGAGCAGTACTTC.

This clone was detected a few times. In DNA, the CDR3 is TGTGCCTGGAGTGTACGAGGCACTGAAGCTTTCTTT. Translated: CAWSVRGTEAFF. This chain links TRBV30 with TRBJ1-1; D remains unclear. Germline CDR1 and CDR2: GTSNPN and SVGIG (reference sequence). CDR3 length equals 12 residues. Deletions cut 0 bases from V and 4 bases from J, with 6 bases between.

The V gene is TRBV19, the J gene TRBJ2-7; TRBD2 matches 9 bases. The ends lost 5 bases at V and 4 bases at J; junction bases unmatched: 21. This CDR3 has 19 residues. Germline loops: CDR1 LNHDA, CDR2 SQIVND (reference sequence). CDR3 sequence reads: CASSPPGLRGGRAPYEQYF. Written as DNA, the CDR3 is TGTGCCAGTAGTCCCCCGGGTCTTCGGGGCGGGAGGGCACCTTACGAGCAGTACTTC. Together with reference TRBV19 and TRBJ2-7, the CDR3 gives the full variable domain: DGGITQSPKYLFRKEGQNVTLSCEQNLNHDAMYWYRQDPGQGLRLIYYSQIVNDFQKGDIAEGYSVSREKKESFPLTVTSAQKNPTAFYLCASSPPGLRGGRAPYEQYFGPGTRLTVT.

The J gene is TRBJ2-2, the V gene TRBV5-1, with TRBD1 as a possible D gene (5 bases). Germline assignment: CDR1 SGHRS and CDR2 YFSETQ. This CDR3 is built from 14 residues. The germline V and J ends were trimmed by 2 bases and 4 bases, with 9 bases remaining between them. The CDR3 loop reads CASSLQVPTGELFF. CDR3 bases: TGCGCCAGCAGCTTACAGGTTCCCACCGGGGAGCTGTTTTTT.

CDR3 DNA sequence: TGTGCCTGGAGTGTACAGGGCGGAGACCGGCGTAGCCCGCCCCACGAGCAGTACTTC. It codes for CAWSVQGGDRRSPPHEQYF. The chain uses TRBV30 and TRBJ2-7; D is perhaps TRBD1 (6 bases). V lost 0 bases and J lost 5, with 29 bases in between. This CDR3 spans 19 amino acids. The germline gives CDR1 GTSNPN, CDR2 SVGIG (reference sequence). The whole variable domain, filled in from reference TRBV30 and TRBJ2-7, reads SQTIHQWPATLVQPVGSPLSLECTVEGTSNPNLYWYRQAAGRGLQLLFYSVGIGQISSEVPQNLSASRPQDRQFILSSKKLLLSDSGFYLCAWSVQGGDRRSPPHEQYFGPGTRLTVT.

The chain couples TRBV25-1 to TRBJ2-1; TRBD2 is a possible D gene (6 bases). Germline V gene data show CDR1 as MGHDK and CDR2 as SYGVNS. CDR3 length: 16 residues. V was shortened by 5 bases and J by 9 bases, with 23 bases between the two germline ends. The CDR3 loop reads CASSKECIGGLREQFF. The CDR3 region has the DNA TGTGCCAGCAGTAAGGAATGTATCGGGGGTCTTCGTGAGCAGTTCTTC. Looking up the rest from reference TRBV25-1 and TRBJ2-1 gives the full variable domain: EADIYQTPRYLVIGTGKKITLECSQTMGHDKMYWYQQDPGMELHLIHYSYGVNSTEKGDLSSESTVSRIRTEHFPLTLESARPSHTSQYLCASSKECIGGLREQFFGPGTRLTVL.

The V call is TRBV6-5, the J call TRBJ1-4; 7 nucleotides match TRBD1. CDR1 is MNHEY, CDR2 SVGAGI, per germline. CDR3 length equals 14 residues. V was clipped by 1 base and J by 8 bases; unmatched bases: 4. CDR3 protein: CASSYYRDSEKLFF. The CDR3 region has the DNA TGTGCCAGCAGTTACTATCGGGACAGCGAAAAACTGTTTTTT.

The rearrangement uses TRBV5-4 and TRBJ1-3; possible D gene TRBD1, 5 bases. Germline V gene data show CDR1 as SGHNT and CDR2 as YYREEE (reference sequence). This CDR3 comprises 14 residues. Trimming pared 1 base from V and 4 bases from J, leaving 9 bases between. This chain's CDR3 is CASSLPGPGNTIYF. CDR3 sequence (DNA): TGTGCCAGCAGCTTGCCAGGGCCCGGAAACACCATATATTTT.

The chain links TRBV7-7 to TRBJ2-7, with 8 bases aligning to TRBD2. The CDR3 spans 16 residues. Germline assignment: CDR1 SSHAT and CDR2 FNYEAQ (reference sequence). Trimming cost V 3 bases and J 2 bases; bases outside gene matches: 9. CDR3 residues: CASSFPGGVFPYEQYF. CDR3 DNA sequence: TGTGCCAGCAGCTTCCCGGGGGGGGTTTTCCCCTACGAGCAGTACTTC.

This chain connects TRBV20-1 to TRBJ2-3; D not certain. Germline CDR1 is DFQATT and CDR2 is SNEGSKA (reference sequence). The CDR3 length is 11 residues. V lost 4 bases, J lost 10 bases, and 12 bases lay in between. The CDR3 loop reads CSAIETLSQYF. Written as DNA, the CDR3 is TGCAGTGCTATAGAAACCCTATCGCAGTATTTT.

V is TRBV29-1 and J is TRBJ2-1; D gene unclear. V was clipped by 5 bases and J by 2 bases, with 19 bases between them. Per germline, CDR1 SQVTM and CDR2 ANQGSEA. CDR3 length: 16 amino acids. The CDR3 bases are TGCAGCGTTAGGTCCGAATACCTCACTACCTACAATGAGCAGTTCTTC. This codes for CSVRSEYLTTYNEQFF.

The rearrangement links TRBV5-1 to TRBJ2-3; the D is unclear. The CDR3 sequence is 14 residues long. V lost 0 bases and J 0 bases, leaving 5 bases between the germline ends. CDR1 SGHRS and CDR2 YFSETQ come from the germline V gene. CDR3 in DNA: TGCGCCAGCAGCTTGGTCCTGAGCACAGATACGCAGTATTTT. It translates to CASSLVLSTDTQYF.

The gene calls are TRBV6-1 and TRBJ2-3, with 8 positions matching TRBD1. Trimming cost V 6 bases and J 6 bases; bases outside gene matches: 8. CDR1 MNHNS and CDR2 SASEGT come from the germline V gene. There are 14 residues in the CDR3. For the CDR3, the DNA is TGTGCCAGCAGCGCCGACAGGGGATACGATACGCAGTATTTT. This gives the protein CASSADRGYDTQYF.